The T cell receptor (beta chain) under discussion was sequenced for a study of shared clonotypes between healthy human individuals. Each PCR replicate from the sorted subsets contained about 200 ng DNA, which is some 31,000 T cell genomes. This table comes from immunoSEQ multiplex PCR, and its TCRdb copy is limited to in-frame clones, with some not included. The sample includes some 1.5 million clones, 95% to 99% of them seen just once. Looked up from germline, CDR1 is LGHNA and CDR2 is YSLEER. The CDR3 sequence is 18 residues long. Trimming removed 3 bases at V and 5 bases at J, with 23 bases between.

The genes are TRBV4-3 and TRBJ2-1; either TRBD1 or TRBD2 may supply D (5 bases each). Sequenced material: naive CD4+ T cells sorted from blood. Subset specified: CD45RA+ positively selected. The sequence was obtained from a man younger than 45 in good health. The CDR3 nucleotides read TGCGCCAGCAGCCATTATCTCCGGGGTTTAGGGGCCCACAATGAGCAGTTCTTC. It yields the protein CASSHYLRGLGAHNEQFF.